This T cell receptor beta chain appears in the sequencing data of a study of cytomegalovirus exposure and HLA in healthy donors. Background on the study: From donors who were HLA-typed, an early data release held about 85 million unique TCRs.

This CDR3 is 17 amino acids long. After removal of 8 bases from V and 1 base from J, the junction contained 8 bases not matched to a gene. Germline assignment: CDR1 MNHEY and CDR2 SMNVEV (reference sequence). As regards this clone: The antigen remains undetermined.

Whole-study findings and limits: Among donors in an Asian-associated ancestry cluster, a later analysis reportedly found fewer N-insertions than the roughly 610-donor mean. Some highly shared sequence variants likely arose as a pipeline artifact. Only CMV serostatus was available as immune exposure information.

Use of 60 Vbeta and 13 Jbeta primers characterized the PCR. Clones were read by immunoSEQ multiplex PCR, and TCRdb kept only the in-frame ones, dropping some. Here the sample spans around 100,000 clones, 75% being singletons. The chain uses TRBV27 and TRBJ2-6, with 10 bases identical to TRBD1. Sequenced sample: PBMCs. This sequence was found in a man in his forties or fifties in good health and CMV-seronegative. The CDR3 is CASGRDRGQSGANVLTF. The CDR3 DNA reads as TGTGCCAGCGGAAGAGACAGGGGGCAGTCTGGGGCCAACGTCCTGACTTTC.